This TCR beta chain derives from a study of TIL therapy for anti-PD-1-resistant metastatic lung cancer. On the study more broadly: Patients had a median age of 54 years (range roughly 35-80).

CDR1 and CDR2 (germline): ENHRY, SYGVKD. The CDR3 spans 15 residues. V lost 6 bases and J lost 5, with 17 bases in between. The immunoSEQ assay was v3. Libraries were prepared by immunoSEQ multiplex PCR; TCRdb keeps only in-frame clonotypes and omits some of them. There are tens of thousands of clones in the sample; about 78% occur only once, and more than 6.5% lies in the top ten. Specified time point: pre-treatment sample, taken before nivolumab and TIL therapy. The source was blood, collected at baseline. The V call is TRBV10-3, the J call TRBJ2-1; D possibly corresponds to TRBD1 (6 bases). The source of this sequence is a person aged 25-80 years with non-small cell lung cancer. This CDR3 reads CAIRTDRLTNNEQFF. The CDR3 region has the DNA TGTGCCATCAGGACAGACAGGCTCACTAACAATGAGCAGTTCTTC.